This entry features one T cell receptor beta chain sequence. Its specificity is not known. This table comes from immunoSEQ multiplex PCR, and its TCRdb copy is limited to in-frame clones, with some not included. The table lists about 61,000 clones, approximately 83% of them singletons, with roughly 2% in the top ten. The sample is drawn from a study of Tregs in tolerant kidney transplant recipients. At the level of the study: Related graft donors supplied nonmyeloablative bone marrow transplants, and mixed chimerism was transient. Study-level findings and limits: Some patients' samples used different primers over time, so nucleotide sequences weren't comparable.

The CDR3 is 14 residues long. With 3 bases removed from V and 1 base from J, the gap between germline ends came to 6 bases. The germline CDR1 and CDR2 sequences are KGHSH and LQKENI. Thawed PBMCs were FACS-sorted into unstimulated CD4+CD25+CD127- regulatory T cells, CD4+CD25- non-regulatory cells, CD4 and CD8 cells. Regulatory T cells were sorted from thawed PBMCs rested overnight at 37°C with around 190 IU/ml IL-2. The specimen comprised Tregs from blood, sampled before the transplant. The receptor was derived from a human donor who received a combined kidney and bone marrow transplant. This chain uses TRBV18 with TRBJ1-4; no firm D call. CDR3 sequence reads: CASSPQQTNEKLFF. Here the CDR3 DNA reads TGTGCCAGCTCACCTCAGCAAACTAATGAAAAACTGTTTTTT. Full variable domain (remainder filled in from reference TRBV18 and TRBJ1-4): NAGVMQNPRHLVRRRGQEARLRCSPMKGHSHVYWYRQLPEEGLKFMVYLQKENIIDESGMPKERFSAEFPKEGPSILRIQQVVRGDSAAYFCASSPQQTNEKLFFGSGTQLSVL.